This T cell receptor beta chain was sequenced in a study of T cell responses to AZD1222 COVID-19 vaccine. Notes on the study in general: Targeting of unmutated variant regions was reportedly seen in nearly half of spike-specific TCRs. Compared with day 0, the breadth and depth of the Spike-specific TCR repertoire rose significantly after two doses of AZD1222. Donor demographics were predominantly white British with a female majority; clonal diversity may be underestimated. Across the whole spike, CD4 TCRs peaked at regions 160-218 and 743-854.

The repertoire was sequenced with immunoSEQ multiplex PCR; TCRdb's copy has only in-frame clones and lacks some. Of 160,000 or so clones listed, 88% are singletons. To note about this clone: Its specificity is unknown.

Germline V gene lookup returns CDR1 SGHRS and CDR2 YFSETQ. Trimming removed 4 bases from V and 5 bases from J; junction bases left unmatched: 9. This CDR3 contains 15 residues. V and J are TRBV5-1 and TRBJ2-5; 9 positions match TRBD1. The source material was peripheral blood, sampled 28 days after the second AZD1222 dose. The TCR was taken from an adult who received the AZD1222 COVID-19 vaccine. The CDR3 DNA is TGCGCCAGCAGCCGAGAGGGACAGGGAGTGGAGACCCAGTACTTC. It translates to CASSREGQGVETQYF.